This TCR beta chain derives from a study of cytomegalovirus exposure and HLA in healthy donors. Overall study findings and caveats: Most TCR sequences showed up rarely, but some public TCRs showed up in many donors. The authors enumerated 180 or so TCR beta chains as linked to cytomegalovirus. The classifier reportedly diagnosed cytomegalovirus status with high sensitivity and specificity.

V was pared by 1 base and J by 4 bases, with 5 bases between. CDR1 SGHAT and CDR2 FQNNGV come from the germline V gene. This CDR3 comprises 13 residues. This table comes from immunoSEQ multiplex PCR, and its TCRdb copy is limited to in-frame clones, with some not included. This table has 100,000 to 130,000 clones, roughly 88% appearing once. To note about this clone: What it recognizes is unknown.

These donors were members of the roughly 110-subject validation cohort, a group separate from the approximately 670-subject first cohort. Sequences were obtained from PBMCs. V gene TRBV11-2 combines with J gene TRBJ1-3, with D possibly being TRBD1 (5 bases). The receptor comes from a woman between 18 and 29 years old in good health and CMV-seronegative. In DNA form, the CDR3 reads TGTGCCAGCAGCTTAGGGGGCGGAAACACCATATATTTT. This codes for CASSLGGGNTIYF.